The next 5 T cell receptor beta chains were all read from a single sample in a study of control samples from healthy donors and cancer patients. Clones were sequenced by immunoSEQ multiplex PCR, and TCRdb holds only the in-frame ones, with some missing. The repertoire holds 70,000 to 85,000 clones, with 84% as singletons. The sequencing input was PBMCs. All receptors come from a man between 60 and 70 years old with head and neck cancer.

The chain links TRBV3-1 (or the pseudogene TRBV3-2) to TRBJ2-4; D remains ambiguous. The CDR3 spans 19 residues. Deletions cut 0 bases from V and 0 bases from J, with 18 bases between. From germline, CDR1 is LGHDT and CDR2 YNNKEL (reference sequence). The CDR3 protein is CASSQESRNLLSAKNIQYF. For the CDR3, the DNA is TGTGCCAGCAGCCAAGAGAGCAGGAACCTACTCTCAGCCAAAAACATTCAGTACTTC.

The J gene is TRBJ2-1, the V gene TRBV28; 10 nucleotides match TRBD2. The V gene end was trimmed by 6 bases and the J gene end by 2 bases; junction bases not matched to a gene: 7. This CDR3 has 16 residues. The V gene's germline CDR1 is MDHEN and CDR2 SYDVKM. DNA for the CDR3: TGTGCCAGCAGCCCCCCGCTAGCGGGAGCCTACAATGAGCAGTTCTTC. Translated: CASSPPLAGAYNEQFF.

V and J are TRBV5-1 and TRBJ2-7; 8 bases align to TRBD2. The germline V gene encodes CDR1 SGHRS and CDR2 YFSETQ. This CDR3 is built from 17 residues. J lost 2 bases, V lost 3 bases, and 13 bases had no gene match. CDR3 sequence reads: CASSSYVTSGVPYEQYF. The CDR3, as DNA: TGCGCCAGCAGCTCCTATGTAACTAGCGGAGTACCCTACGAGCAGTACTTC.

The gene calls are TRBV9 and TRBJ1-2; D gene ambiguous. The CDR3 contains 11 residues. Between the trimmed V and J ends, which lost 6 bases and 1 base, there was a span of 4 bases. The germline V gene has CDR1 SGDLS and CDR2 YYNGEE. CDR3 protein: CASTSNYGYTF. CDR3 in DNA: TGTGCCAGCACCAGTAACTATGGCTACACCTTC. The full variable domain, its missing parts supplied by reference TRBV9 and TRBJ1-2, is DSGVTQTPKHLITATGQRVTLRCSPRSGDLSVYWYQQSLDQGLQFLIQYYNGEERAKGNILERFSAQQFPDLHSELNLSSLELGDSALYFCASTSNYGYTFGSGTRLTVV.

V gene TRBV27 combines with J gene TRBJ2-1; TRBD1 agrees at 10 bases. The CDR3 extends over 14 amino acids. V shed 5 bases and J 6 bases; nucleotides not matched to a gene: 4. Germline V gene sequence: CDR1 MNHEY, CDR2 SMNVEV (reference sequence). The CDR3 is CASSNRDRGNEQFF. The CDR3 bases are TGTGCCAGCAGTAACCGGGACAGGGGCAATGAGCAGTTCTTC.